This T cell receptor (beta chain) was identified during a study of early stage breast cancer tumors listed by TCRdb under 2017. Background for the entire study: Of the 15 to 20 invasive breast tumors, some twelve were found to be estrogen receptor-positive, progesterone receptor-positive and HER2-negative. Across all samples, around 2.9 million templates representing approximately 1 million unique clonotypes were detected. The average read coverage per sample was around 10-fold. Eight of the 12 ER+/PR+/HER2- tumors were invasive ductal carcinomas, while the other four were invasive lobular carcinomas. Findings and caveats that apply to the study as a whole: Greater similarity was observed between blood and normal breast repertoires than between blood and tumor repertoires, and tumor was distinguished from normal in about 85% of the 16 patients when each tissue was compared with blood. Approximately 2.3-fold higher T cell density and higher clonality were observed in tumors than in adjacent normal breast tissue. Sequencing bulk genomic DNA from unsorted cells could not capture chain pairing or functional markers like CD4, CD8 and FOXP3. Because the cohort was small, a breakdown by tumor subtype could not be done. Enriched TCRB sequences shared across patients were found to be mostly commonly generated sequences that were unlikely to play an important role in the tumor microenvironment.

Every sample was amplified as two independent genomic DNA replicates, using roughly 0.5 ug for blood and about 1.6 ug for tumor or normal breast. Following the manufacturer's instructions, the ImmunoSeq Intro kit was used to carry out TCRB sequencing on genomic DNA. For absolute quantification, the roughly 32-cycle multiplex PCR included proprietary primers along with spike-in control sequences. An 87-bp fragment spanning the CDR3 and flanking V and J genes was sequenced with single-end 150-bp reads. Seven samples, with two replicates for each sample, were multiplexed per lane of an Illumina MiSeq using version 3.0 chemistry. Concerning the study's data processing: Raw data were processed with the vendor's proprietary pipeline, and both replicates were merged into a single result per sample. Productive rearrangements sharing the V-gene family, CDR3 amino acid sequence and J-gene segment were defined as clonotypes. To compute clonality, the normalized Shannon entropy (Pielou evenness) of TCRB abundances was subtracted from 1. To estimate T cell density, the total number of templates was divided by the input cell count, which was inferred from how much DNA went in. Recon with default parameters was used to estimate total repertoire diversity and clonality. Tumor-enriched clonotypes were defined as having over 0.1% abundance in tumor and at least 32-fold higher abundance than in normal breast. TCRdb took this table from immuneACCESS and kept in-frame rearrangements with V and J called. Such tables lack part of the clones; where checked against another copy, unresolved V genes explain under half of the gap, and the rest is unexplained. The V and J calls and the clone size are those of that table, but D and trimming were determined from the DNA. The sample table contains 2,000 to 3,000 clones; only one count was recorded for about 61% of them. The top ten constitute 20% to 25% of the sample.

Adjacent normal breast tissue was collected 2-4 cm away from the tumor, rinsed in PBS and stored in prechilled RNAlater. Because normal breast tissue has high lipid content and low cell density, getting sufficient DNA from normal breast tissue often required roughly 100-310 mg of tissue. The study profiled bulk TCR beta-chain repertoires in matched peripheral blood, tumor and adjacent normal breast tissue taken from approximately 16 patients with early-stage breast cancer. The Qiagen AllPrep DNA/RNA Mini kit was used to extract genomic DNA. The CDR3 runs 16 residues from the cysteine to the phenylalanine. Only the CDR3 region is kept as DNA, spanning 48 bases read in frame from base 1. According to the germline V gene, CDR1 reads SGHRS and CDR2 reads YFSETQ. The germline V end is reduced by 2 bases and the J end by 1 base; junction bases left unmatched: 8. A word on this clone: What antigen it recognizes has not been identified. One base away there is no much larger clone; base qualities are not given.

Here the chain combines TRBV5-1 and TRBJ2-5; the central 7 bases match TRBD2. The sample consisted of normal breast tissue next to the tumor. This TCR came from a person aged 50 to 59 with breast cancer. The CDR3: CASSLSGIQSQETQYF. The nucleotide sequence reads as follows: TGCGCCAGCAGCTTAAGCGGGATACAGAGCCAAGAGACCCAGTACTTC.